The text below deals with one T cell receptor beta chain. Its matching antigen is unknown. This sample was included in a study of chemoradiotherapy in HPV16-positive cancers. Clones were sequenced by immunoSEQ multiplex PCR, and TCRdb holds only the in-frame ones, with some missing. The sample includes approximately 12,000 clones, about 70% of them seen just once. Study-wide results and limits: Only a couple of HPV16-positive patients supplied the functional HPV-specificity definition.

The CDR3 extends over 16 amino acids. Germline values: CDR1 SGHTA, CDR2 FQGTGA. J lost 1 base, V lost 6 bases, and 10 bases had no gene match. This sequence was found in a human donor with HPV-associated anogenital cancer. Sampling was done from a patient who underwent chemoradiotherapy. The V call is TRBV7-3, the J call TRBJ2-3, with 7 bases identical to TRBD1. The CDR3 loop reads CASSRTGRGRTDTQYF. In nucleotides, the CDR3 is TGTGCCAGCAGTAGGACAGGCCGAGGCCGCACAGATACGCAGTATTTT.